One sample yielded the 13 T cell receptor beta chains listed below, sequenced in a study of regulatory T cells in long-lasting Graves disease. iRepertoire HTBI primers and Arm-PCR of CDR3 regions built TCR beta libraries. TCRdb reanalysed the multiplex PCR reads using MiXCR and keeps one entry per CDR3 protein. The profile shows some 320,000 distinct CDR3 sequences, under 20% of them singletons. Indicated time point: newly diagnosed GD, antithyroid drugs for less than 3 months. RNA from PBMCs was the source of the TCR library. The specimen was peripheral blood mononuclear cells (PBMCs), collected at new diagnosis, from a patient treated with antithyroid drugs. The receptors were sampled from a female donor with Graves disease.

V gene TRBV6-1 combines with J gene TRBJ2-7; D could derive from TRBD1 or TRBD2 (5 bases each). Germline V gives CDR1 MNHNS, CDR2 SASEGT. The CDR3 runs to 15 residues. Trimming removed 7 bases from V and 0 bases from J, with 16 bases in between. The CDR3 DNA follows: TGTGCCAGCATGTTCGGGGCTCAAACCTCCTACGAGCAGTACTTC. This translates into CASMFGAQTSYEQYF.

On this clonotype itself: At one end, the junction sequence differs from germline, possibly due to a read error. This chain joins TRBV5-1 and TRBJ2-3, with a possible D match to TRBD1 (6 bases). CDR1 and CDR2 from the germline V gene are SGHRS and YFSETQ. This CDR3 comprises 15 residues. The CDR3 region is CASSVAGTYTDTQDF. CDR3 nucleotides: TGTGCCAGCAGCGTAGCCGGGACATACACAGATACGCAGGATTTT.

As concerns this clonotype: A single base separates this from a much larger clone, so it may be a read error. The chain has TRBV11-2 and TRBJ1-1, with D maybe TRBD1 (5 bases). Looked up from germline, CDR1 is SGHAT and CDR2 is FQNNGV. The CDR3 runs 15 residues. Trimming took off 3 bases at V and 3 bases at J, with 14 bases between the two ends. CDR3 in DNA: TGTGCCAGCAGCTTCGGGACCCGAGGGTACACTGAAGCTTTCTTT. Translated: CASSFGTRGYTEAFF.

This clonotype has a count of ten or more. This CDR3 reads CATSRDMETQYF. The CDR3 nucleotides are TGTGCCACCAGCAGAGATATGGAGACCCAGTACTTC. This chain uses TRBV15 with TRBJ2-5; no definite D call. Germline V gene data show CDR1 as LNHNV and CDR2 as YYDKDF (reference sequence). Trimming shortened V by 0 bases and J by 5 bases, and 4 bases separated the two germline ends. This CDR3 spans 12 amino acids.

This clonotype was seen more than once but under ten times. The chain is built from TRBV19 and TRBJ2-5, with 9 bases that match TRBD1. The CDR3 has 14 residues. The germline V gene has CDR1 LNHDA and CDR2 SQIVND (reference sequence). J was trimmed by 5 bases and V by 6 bases; bases with no gene match: 7. CDR3 sequence: CASRRTGGRETQYF. Written as DNA, the CDR3 is TGTGCCAGTAGGAGAACAGGGGGCCGGGAGACCCAGTACTTC. The full variable domain, completed using reference TRBV19 and TRBJ2-5, is DGGITQSPKYLFRKEGQNVTLSCEQNLNHDAMYWYRQDPGQGLRLIYYSQIVNDFQKGDIAEGYSVSREKKESFPLTVTSAQKNPTAFYLCASRRTGGRETQYFGPGTRLLVL.

This clonotype was counted at least ten times. This chain connects TRBV29-1 to TRBJ2-7; TRBD2 aligns across 14 bases. Trimming took 4 bases from V and 6 from J; bases not matched to a gene: 2. The CDR3 has 13 residues. The germline CDR1 and CDR2 sequences are SQVTM and ANQGSEA. The CDR3 DNA sequence: TGCAGCGTTGGGACTAGCGGGAGGCTCGAGCAGTACTTC. Protein sequence: CSVGTSGRLEQYF.

This clonotype was observed at least ten times. The V call is TRBV11-2, the J call TRBJ2-5; D unresolved. V gave up 5 bases and J gave up 4 bases, with 17 bases separating them. Germline V gives CDR1 SGHAT, CDR2 FQNNGV. The CDR3 runs to 15 residues. CDR3 bases: TGTGCCAGCAGCCCCACGTCCGGAGAAGGAGAGACCCAGTACTTC. It codes for CASSPTSGEGETQYF.

The rearrangement joins TRBV19 to TRBJ2-5; D tentatively fits TRBD1 or TRBD2 (6 bases each). The CDR3 is 19 amino acids. Trimming left V 5 bases short and J 1 base short, with 26 bases between. Germline-derived CDR1 and CDR2 are LNHDA and SQIVND (reference sequence). This CDR3 is CASSVGAGTPFSPQETQYF. The CDR3 nucleotides read TGTGCCAGTAGTGTGGGGGCGGGGACCCCCTTCTCCCCCCAAGAGACCCAGTACTTC.

This clonotype was counted at least ten times. DNA for the CDR3: TGTGCCAGCAGTCAATCGGGACAGATAGAAAAACTGTTTTTT. Amino acid sequence: CASSQSGQIEKLFF. The chain links TRBV28 to TRBJ1-4; 7 positions agree with TRBD1. Germline CDR1 and CDR2: MDHEN and SYDVKM. This CDR3 has 14 amino acids. The V segment lost 5 bases and the J segment 8 bases; nucleotides outside the gene matches: 8.

The rearrangement links TRBV10-3 to TRBJ2-1; 7 positions match TRBD2. Trimming took 7 bases from V and 4 from J; bases not matched to a gene: 10. The CDR3 is 15 amino acids. Germline-derived CDR1 and CDR2 are ENHRY and SYGVKD. The CDR3 loop reads CAITEGASGYNEQFF. Here the CDR3 DNA reads TGTGCCATCACCGAGGGAGCTAGCGGATACAATGAGCAGTTCTTC.

The chain combines TRBV9 with TRBJ2-1; 10 bases map to TRBD2. Losses at the gene ends were 0 bases for V and 6 bases for J; bases not matched to a gene: 3. This CDR3 is built from 15 residues. Germline-derived CDR1 and CDR2 are SGDLS and YYNGEE. CDR3: CASSVDSGRANEQFF. Here the CDR3 DNA reads TGTGCCAGCAGCGTAGACAGCGGGAGGGCCAATGAGCAGTTCTTC.

The sample holds many counts of this clonotype. This chain links TRBV12-3 or TRBV12-4 with TRBJ2-4; 9 nucleotides agree with TRBD1. V gave up 5 bases and J gave up 0 bases; unmatched junction bases: 11. The CDR3 runs 18 residues. The CDR3 DNA reads as TGTGCCAGCAGTGGGACAGGGAGTCATGGATTAGCCAAAAACATTCAGTACTTC. It yields the protein CASSGTGSHGLAKNIQYF.

V and J are TRBV12-3 or TRBV12-4 and TRBJ2-5; no reliable D call. This CDR3 has 18 residues. Trimming removed 3 bases from V and 2 bases from J, with 22 bases in between. CDR3 protein: CASSFGLVRLLQQETQYF. The CDR3 nucleotides read TGTGCCAGCAGTTTTGGTTTGGTTCGATTACTACAACAAGAGACCCAGTACTTC.